Following are 15 T cell receptor beta chains from one sample sequenced in a study of beta chain features in type 1 diabetes. Findings and caveats of the study: Moderate but significant shortening of TCRB CDR3s was recorded in all four CD4+ subsets from Type 1 diabetes patients.

All of the isolated RNA was reverse transcribed, so expressed TCRB transcripts were sequenced. Measured with immunoSEQ multiplex PCR; TCRdb has only the in-frame clones, and not every one. Among about 370,000 clones, around 10% were seen once, and the ten largest hold 0.45% to 0.65%. What these receptors recognize is not known. Sequencing was done on a sample of central memory CD4+ T cells from blood. These receptors all stem from a man in his thirties or forties with type 1 diabetes.

The V call is TRBV7-2, the J call TRBJ1-2, with no clear D. Germline V gene sequence: CDR1 SGHTA, CDR2 FQGNSA. Trimming pared 0 bases from V and 3 bases from J, leaving 11 bases between. The CDR3 covers 15 residues. CDR3 loop: CASSLAGSVDYGYTF. CDR3 in DNA: TGTGCCAGCAGCTTAGCGGGTTCTGTCGACTATGGCTACACCTTC.

CDR3 residues: CASSPLPRQDGYTF. CDR3 bases: TGTGCCAGCAGTCCCCTCCCGCGCCAGGATGGCTACACCTTC. The chain has TRBV28 and TRBJ1-2; D not certain. The germline V and J ends were trimmed by 5 bases and 6 bases, with 16 bases remaining between them. CDR1 is MDHEN and CDR2 is SYDVKM in the germline V gene. The CDR3 spans 14 residues.

About this clone: The sample has other DNA sequences that encode this CDR3 too. The rearrangement joins TRBV5-1 to TRBJ2-3; D not certain. This CDR3 is 11 amino acids long. The germline V gene has CDR1 SGHRS and CDR2 YFSETQ. Deletions cut 4 bases from V and 2 bases from J, with 2 bases between. The CDR3 loop reads CASSHTDTQYF. As DNA, the CDR3 is TGCGCCAGCAGCCACACAGATACGCAGTATTTT.

This clone appeared a few times. The rearrangement links TRBV5-1 to TRBJ2-3; TRBD2 matches at 12 bases. Unmatched junction bases numbered 14, after V lost 4 bases and J lost 2 bases. This CDR3 has 19 amino acids. The germline V gene has CDR1 SGHRS and CDR2 YFSETQ. The CDR3 reads CASSPGRLAGASHTDTQYF. The CDR3 DNA reads TGCGCCAGCAGCCCCGGAAGACTAGCGGGAGCCTCTCACACAGATACGCAGTATTTT.

This clone was seen a few times. The genes are TRBV5-6 and TRBJ2-3; TRBD1 matches 11 bases. CDR1 and CDR2 from the germline V gene are SGHDT and YYEEEE. The V segment lost 3 bases and the J segment 3 bases; nucleotides outside the gene matches: 15. The CDR3 runs 19 residues. The CDR3 DNA sequence: TGTGCCAGCAGCTCGAAGAGAACCGGGACAGGGGGTTCGACAGATACGCAGTATTTT. It codes for CASSSKRTGTGGSTDTQYF.

This clone was counted between two and nine times. The chain carries TRBV28 and TRBJ2-5; TRBD1 is a possible D gene (6 bases). The DNA end is more similar to TRBJ2-7, so the J call may be wrong. The CDR3 extends over 13 amino acids. CDR1 and CDR2 (germline): MDHEN, SYDVKM. CDR3 region: CAISGAPLYEQYF. The CDR3 DNA reads TGTGCCATCTCAGGGGCGCCATTATACGAGCAGTACTTC.

Of note for this clone: Distinct nucleotide sequences in the sample also encode this CDR3. V is TRBV6-5 and J is TRBJ1-1; TRBD1 is a possible D gene (5 bases). The CDR3 runs to 13 residues. CDR1 is MNHEY, CDR2 SVGAGI, per germline. V lost 6 bases to trimming and J lost 0 bases, with 8 bases between them. The CDR3 coding sequence is TGTGCCAGCAGCAGGACAATGAACACTGAAGCTTTCTTT. It yields the protein CASSRTMNTEAFF.

The sample holds a few counts of this clone. This sequence joins TRBV29-1 and TRBJ1-1, with 9 bases fitting TRBD1. Per germline, CDR1 SQVTM and CDR2 ANQGSEA. This CDR3 contains 15 residues. V trimming: 6 bases; J trimming: 5 bases; junction bases outside the gene matches: 13. CDR3 nucleotides: TGCAGCGTCGGAGGGTTTGACAGGGGGAAAACTGAAGCTTTCTTT. Protein: CSVGGFDRGKTEAFF. The full variable domain, rest sourced from reference TRBV29-1 and TRBJ1-1, is SAVISQKPSRDICQRGTSLTIQCQVDSQVTMMFWYRQQPGQSLTLIATANQGSEATYESGFVIDKFPISRPNLTFSTLTVSNMSPEDSSIYLCSVGGFDRGKTEAFFGQGTRLTVV.

The chain is built from TRBV7-2 and TRBJ2-1, with a tentative D call TRBD2 (6 bases). CDR1 is SGHTA and CDR2 is FQGNSA in the germline V gene. This CDR3 is 14 amino acids long. The germline V and J ends were trimmed by 6 bases and 4 bases, with 13 bases remaining between them. DNA of the CDR3: TGTGCCAGCAGGACTAGAACGGGGTACAATGAGCAGTTCTTC. Its protein is CASRTRTGYNEQFF. The entire variable domain, with the rest obtained from reference TRBV7-2 and TRBJ2-1, is as follows: GAGVSQSPSNKVTEKGKDVELRCDPISGHTALYWYRQSLGQGLEFLIYFQGNSAPDKSGLPSDRFSAERTGGSVSTLTIQRTQQEDSAVYLCASRTRTGYNEQFFGPGTRLTVL.

V usage is TRBV19 and J usage is TRBJ1-1, with D unresolved. In germline, CDR1 is LNHDA, CDR2 SQIVND (reference sequence). This CDR3 has 12 residues. Trimming shortened V by 5 bases and J by 8 bases, and 12 bases separated the two germline ends. The CDR3 reads CASSDSGAEAFF. CDR3 coding DNA: TGTGCCAGTAGTGACTCAGGTGCCGAAGCTTTCTTT.

In its sample, this clone was seen many times. CDR3 in DNA: TGTGCCAGCAGCTTAGGGCAGGGTTTCGAAAAACTGTTTTTT. It specifies CASSLGQGFEKLFF. V and J are TRBV7-2 and TRBJ1-4; maybe TRBD1 (5 bases). The CDR3 is 14 residues long. V lost 1 base and J lost 8, with 11 bases in between. The V gene's germline CDR1 is SGHTA and CDR2 FQGNSA.

The chain employs TRBV7-6 and TRBJ1-2; 10 bases are shared with TRBD1. The CDR3 has 15 residues. The trim removed 4 bases at V and 5 bases at J, leaving 7 bases unmatched. Germline assignment: CDR1 SGHVS and CDR2 FNYEAQ. The CDR3 is CASSSPDRGIYGYTF. The DNA of the CDR3 is TGTGCCAGCAGCTCCCCGGACAGGGGGATATATGGCTACACCTTC.

Turning to this clone: Germline is not matched at one junction end, which may reflect a read error. This chain connects TRBV27 to TRBJ2-7, with TRBD2 matching 7 bases. The CDR3 has 16 residues. Per the germline V gene, CDR1 is MNHEY and CDR2 is SMNVEV (reference sequence). The CDR3 sequence: CASSFGLAGEGYEQHF. The DNA for the CDR3 is TGTGCCAGCAGTTTCGGTCTGGCGGGAGAAGGCTACGAGCAGCACTTC.

This rearrangement joins TRBV19 to TRBJ1-2; weak D call: TRBD1 (5 bases). The length of the CDR3 is 16 residues. V lost 6 bases and J lost 5, with 22 bases in between. Germline V gene lookup returns CDR1 LNHDA and CDR2 SQIVND (reference sequence). CDR3 in DNA: TGTGCCAGTAGGACAATCCGTAGGGAGGGGCTGTATGGCTACACCTTC. As protein: CASRTIRREGLYGYTF.

The V and J genes are TRBV5-1 and TRBJ2-3, with TRBD2 matching 8 bases. CDR1 is SGHRS, CDR2 YFSETQ, per germline. The CDR3 is 16 residues long. The ends lost 4 bases at V and 5 bases at J; junction bases unmatched: 12. DNA of the CDR3: TGCGCCAGCAGCATGGGGTCGGGAGGGACCCAAGATACGCAGTATTTT. Protein product: CASSMGSGGTQDTQYF.